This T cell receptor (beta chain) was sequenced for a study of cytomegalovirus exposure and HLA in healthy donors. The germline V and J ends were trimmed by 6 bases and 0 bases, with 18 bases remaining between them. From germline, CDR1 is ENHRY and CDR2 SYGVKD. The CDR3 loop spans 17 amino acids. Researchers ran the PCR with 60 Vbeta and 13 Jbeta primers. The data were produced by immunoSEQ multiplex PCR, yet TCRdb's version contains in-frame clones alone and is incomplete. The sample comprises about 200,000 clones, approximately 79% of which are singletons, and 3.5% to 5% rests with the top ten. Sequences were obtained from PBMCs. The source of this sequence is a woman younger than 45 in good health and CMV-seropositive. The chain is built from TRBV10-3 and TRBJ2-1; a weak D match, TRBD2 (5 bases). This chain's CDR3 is CAISRGSPSSSYNEQFF. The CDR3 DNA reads TGTGCCATCAGCCGAGGGTCCCCCTCCTCCTCCTACAATGAGCAGTTCTTC.